A single sample is the source of the 27 T cell receptor beta chains below, sequenced in a study of metastatic and nonmetastatic thyroid tumors. TCRdb re-analyzed the PCR reads using MiXCR. Of 21,000 or so clones in the sample, 18% were seen once. Thyroid surgery took place with no prior treatment in any patient. Sequencing input: blood. Receptors originate from a male donor with papillary thyroid cancer or a benign thyroid nodule (not recorded which). Some clones in this sample may be carry-over from other donors' samples.

The chain uses TRBV5-1 and TRBJ1-1; D not certain. In germline, CDR1 is SGHRS, CDR2 YFSETQ. The CDR3 contains 14 residues. V lost 0 bases and J lost 4, with 10 bases in between. The CDR3 nucleotides are TGCGCCAGCAGCTTGGAAGGGTTTGGCACTGAAGCTTTCTTT. Translated, it gives CASSLEGFGTEAFF. Drawing the rest from reference TRBV5-1 and TRBJ1-1, the complete variable domain is KAGVTQTPRYLIKTRGQQVTLSCSPISGHRSVSWYQQTPGQGLQFLFEYFSETQRNKGNFPGRFSGRQFSNSRSEMNVSTLELGDSALYLCASSLEGFGTEAFFGQGTRLTVV.

This clone was counted many times. J is TRBJ1-1 and V is TRBV12-3 or TRBV12-4; D unclear. The CDR3 spans 10 residues. Trimming cost V 9 bases and J 6 bases, with 8 bases left between them. The CDR3 nucleotides are TGTGCCAGTTCGGGAGCTGAAGCTTTCTTT. This translates into CASSGAEAFF.

This clone was observed at least ten times. The rearrangement uses TRBV30 and TRBJ2-3, with unresolved D. The CDR3 totals 13 residues. Looked up from germline, CDR1 is GTSNPN and CDR2 is SVGIG (reference sequence). V lost 0 bases, J lost 1 base, and 5 bases lay in between. CDR3 in amino acids: CAWSVWGTDTQYF. CDR3 nucleotide sequence: TGTGCCTGGAGTGTGTGGGGCACAGATACGCAGTATTTT.

This rearrangement joins TRBV7-9 to TRBJ1-2; D remains ambiguous. The ends were cut back, 4 bases at V and 4 bases at J, with 16 bases in the middle. This CDR3 region has 15 residues. Per the germline V gene, CDR1 is SEHNR and CDR2 is FQNEAQ (reference sequence). CDR3 nucleotide sequence: TGTGCCAGCAGCTCATCCGACGGAGGCCGCTATGGCTACACCTTC. Translation gives CASSSSDGGRYGYTF.

This clone was recorded many times. This sequence joins TRBV28 and TRBJ1-2; TRBD1 matches at 8 bases. Germline CDR1 reads MDHEN; CDR2 reads SYDVKM. After removal of 7 bases from V and 2 bases from J, the junction contained 6 bases not matched to a gene. The CDR3 has 14 residues. The CDR3, as DNA: TGTGCCAGCACCACTACAGGGGGGAACTATGGCTACACCTTC. This codes for CASTTTGGNYGYTF.

This clone was counted many times. The chain joins TRBV5-1 to TRBJ1-1; maybe TRBD1 (6 bases). Germline CDR1 SGHRS, CDR2 YFSETQ. This CDR3 has 15 residues. Trimming took 3 bases from V and 0 from J, leaving 12 bases between them. The DNA for the CDR3 is TGCGCCAGCAGCTCGGTACAGGGCCTGAACACTGAAGCTTTCTTT. This encodes CASSSVQGLNTEAFF.

This clone was seen ten or more times. V usage is TRBV13 and J usage is TRBJ2-5; D gene uncertain. With 3 bases removed from V and 4 bases from J, the gap between germline ends came to 3 bases. The CDR3 length is 11 residues. CDR1 PRHDT and CDR2 FYEKMQ come from the germline V gene (reference sequence). The CDR3 DNA reads as TGTGCCAGCAGCTTTGGAGAGACCCAGTACTTC. It translates to CASSFGETQYF.

This clone is medium-sized in the sample. As DNA, the CDR3 is TGTGCCAGCAGTCGCGTAGGGATAAACCACGAGCAGTACTTC. As protein: CASSRVGINHEQYF. The chain joins TRBV12-3 or TRBV12-4 to TRBJ2-7, with D unclear. The CDR3 runs to 14 residues. V dropped 5 bases and J dropped 5 bases, with 16 bases sitting between them.

Ten or more counts support this clone. The chain has TRBV6-6 and TRBJ2-1; 10 nucleotides line up with TRBD1. This CDR3 has 15 residues. The V gene end was trimmed by 2 bases and the J gene end by 7 bases; junction bases not matched to a gene: 5. CDR1 is MNHNY and CDR2 is SVGAGI in the germline V gene (reference sequence). CDR3 coding DNA: TGTGCCAGCAGTTACAGACAGGGGGCCCAGAATGAGCAGTTCTTC. It is translated as CASSYRQGAQNEQFF.

This clone was observed a handful of times. CDR3 in DNA: TGTGCCACCAGTAAGGGGCGATACAATGAGCAGTTCTTC. Amino acid sequence: CATSKGRYNEQFF. The genes are TRBV24-1 and TRBJ2-1, with a tentative D call TRBD1 (5 bases). Germline CDR1 reads KGHDR; CDR2 reads SFDVKD. The CDR3 consists of 13 residues. The V and J ends lost 6 bases and 4 bases respectively, with 9 bases between them.

In its sample, this clone is medium-sized. CDR3 residues: CASREDAGAGNTIYF. CDR3 bases: TGTGCCAGCAGGGAGGACGCAGGGGCTGGAAACACCATATATTTT. The rearrangement uses TRBV6-2 or TRBV6-3 and TRBJ1-3, with D perhaps TRBD1 (6 bases). Germline CDR1 reads MNHEY; CDR2 reads SVGEGT. This CDR3 region has 15 residues. The V and J ends lost 6 bases and 2 bases respectively, with 14 bases between them.

This clone was observed many times. V is TRBV11-2 and J is TRBJ2-7; 8 bases are shared with TRBD2. V dropped 5 bases and J dropped 2; count of bases not matched to a gene: 8. CDR1 is SGHAT, CDR2 FQNNGV, per germline. There are 15 residues in the CDR3. The CDR3 is CASSPLGRGTYEQYF. As DNA, the CDR3 is TGTGCCAGCAGCCCCCTCGGGAGGGGGACCTACGAGCAGTACTTC. Drawing the rest from reference TRBV11-2 and TRBJ2-7, the complete variable domain is EAGVAQSPRYKIIEKRQSVAFWCNPISGHATLYWYQQILGQGPKLLIQFQNNGVVDDSQLPKDRFSAERLKGVDSTLKIQPAKLEDSAVYLCASSPLGRGTYEQYFGPGTRLTVT.

This clone was seen at least ten times. This rearrangement joins TRBV4-1 to TRBJ1-5, with D perhaps TRBD1 (5 bases). CDR3 length: 16 residues. Trimming removed 1 base at V and 7 bases at J, with 17 bases between. The germline CDR1 and CDR2 sequences are MGHRA and YSYEKL. The CDR3 sequence is CASSQVVGTSGQPQHF. Here the CDR3 DNA reads TGCGCCAGCAGCCAAGTTGTAGGGACCTCCGGCCAGCCCCAGCATTTT.

This clone is termed medium-sized. This chain links TRBV15 with TRBJ2-6; possible D gene TRBD1, 5 bases. CDR3 size: 15 residues. V gave up 3 bases and J gave up 0 bases, with 6 bases separating them. Germline CDR1 reads LNHNV; CDR2 reads YYDKDF (reference sequence). The CDR3 is CATSSQGSGANVLTF. The CDR3 bases are TGTGCCACCAGCAGCCAGGGCTCTGGGGCCAACGTCCTGACTTTC.

This clone appeared many times. The chain couples TRBV5-5 to TRBJ1-5; D gene ambiguous. The ends were cut back, 4 bases at V and 0 bases at J, with 14 bases in the middle. The CDR3 is 16 amino acids. Germline-derived CDR1 and CDR2 are SGHKS and YYEKEE (reference sequence). CDR3 nucleotide sequence: TGTGCCAGCAGCCTGGTGACTGTCTATAGCAATCAGCCCCAGCATTTT. Protein: CASSLVTVYSNQPQHF. Full variable domain (rest looked up from reference TRBV5-5 and TRBJ1-5): DAGVTQSPTHLIKTRGQQVTLRCSPISGHKSVSWYQQVLGQGPQFIFQYYEKEERGRGNFPDRFSARQFPNYSSELNVNALLLGDSALYLCASSLVTVYSNQPQHFGDGTRLSIL.

By share of the sample, this clone is medium-sized. V is TRBV6-5 and J is TRBJ1-3; 10 bases match TRBD1. V lost 6 bases, J lost 0 bases, and 11 bases stayed unmatched. This CDR3 comprises 18 residues. Germline CDR1 MNHEY, CDR2 SVGAGI. The CDR3 DNA reads as TGTGCCAGCAGAACCGGGACAGGGGTCCCGAGCTCTGGAAACACCATATATTTT. This encodes CASRTGTGVPSSGNTIYF.

At least ten counts were recorded for this clone. The chain links TRBV7-8 to TRBJ2-3, with 13 positions matching TRBD2. Germline CDR1 reads SGHVS; CDR2 reads FQNEAQ. The CDR3 sequence is 18 residues long. V lost 0 bases and J lost 0; bases outside the gene matches: 3. CDR3 in DNA: TGTGCCAGCAGCTTAGCGGGACTAGCGGGAACAAGCACAGATACGCAGTATTTT. Translation gives CASSLAGLAGTSTDTQYF.

This clone has ten or more counts. The chain couples TRBV6-1 to TRBJ2-7; TRBD1 matches at 11 bases. The germline gives CDR1 MNHNS, CDR2 SASEGT. V gave up 8 bases and J gave up 7 bases; unmatched junction bases: 4. The CDR3 length is 12 residues. CDR3 sequence reads: CASGQGALEQYF. In DNA, the CDR3 is TGTGCCAGCGGACAGGGGGCGTTGGAGCAGTACTTC.

This clone was seen ten or more times. Other DNA variants within this sample encode the same CDR3. V usage is TRBV19 and J usage is TRBJ1-3; TRBD1 aligns across 8 bases. Looked up from germline, CDR1 is LNHDA and CDR2 is SQIVND (reference sequence). The CDR3 has 16 amino acids. V lost 5 bases and J lost 0; bases outside the gene matches: 6. The CDR3 region has the DNA TGTGCCAGTAGTCCCGGACAGGGTAACTCTGGAAACACCATATATTTT. Encoded protein: CASSPGQGNSGNTIYF.

This clone was observed a handful of times. J is TRBJ2-7 and V is TRBV12-3 or TRBV12-4; TRBD2 matches 9 bases. The V gene end was trimmed by 3 bases and the J gene end by 0 bases; junction bases not matched to a gene: 9. The CDR3 has 17 amino acids. The CDR3 DNA reads as TGTGCCAGCAGTTTTAGTCGCGGGAGGGTTCCCTCCTACGAGCAGTACTTC. It is translated as CASSFSRGRVPSYEQYF.

A few counts support this clone. The V call is TRBV5-4, the J call TRBJ2-7; the D is unclear. The germline V gene has CDR1 SGHNT and CDR2 YYREEE (reference sequence). CDR3 length: 14 residues. V was trimmed by 0 bases and J by 6 bases, leaving 13 bases between them. CDR3 protein: CASSLDSSSSEQYF. CDR3 DNA: TGTGCCAGCAGCTTGGATAGCAGCTCTTCCGAGCAGTACTTC. The full variable domain, completed using reference TRBV5-4 and TRBJ2-7, is ETGVTQSPTHLIKTRGQQVTLRCSSQSGHNTVSWYQQALGQGPQFIFQYYREEENGRGNFPPRFSGLQFPNYSSELNVNALELDDSALYLCASSLDSSSSEQYFGPGTRLTVT.

This clone was detected ten times or more. The chain links TRBV3-1 to TRBJ2-3; 12 nucleotides match TRBD2. V trimming: 1 base; J trimming: 10 bases; junction bases outside the gene matches: 9. Germline V lookup: CDR1 LGHDT, CDR2 YNNKEL (reference sequence). This CDR3 spans 16 amino acids. The CDR3 region has the DNA TGTGCCAGCAGCCAAGGCCCCTGGACTAGCGGGGACCCGCAGTATTTT. It yields the protein CASSQGPWTSGDPQYF.

The chain has TRBV28 and TRBJ2-6; D perhaps matches TRBD2 (6 bases). The CDR3 has 15 amino acids. Germline assignment: CDR1 MDHEN and CDR2 SYDVKM. Trimming cost V 6 bases and J 4 bases, with 13 bases left between them. The CDR3 reads CASSYKRAGANVLTF. The CDR3 DNA reads TGTGCCAGCAGCTACAAGCGGGCCGGGGCCAACGTCCTGACTTTC.

This clone showed up just a few times. V is TRBV6-1 and J is TRBJ1-3; D not resolved. In germline, CDR1 is MNHNS, CDR2 SASEGT. The CDR3 spans 15 residues. Between the trimmed V and J ends, which lost 6 bases and 0 bases, there was a span of 12 bases. In DNA form, the CDR3 reads TGTGCCAGCAGCGCGGACCATAGCTCTGGAAACACCATATATTTT. This sequence encodes CASSADHSSGNTIYF.

This chain joins TRBV20-1 and TRBJ1-2; a possible D gene is TRBD1 (5 bases). Between the trimmed V and J ends, which lost 5 bases and 2 bases, there was a span of 15 bases. Germline CDR1 and CDR2: DFQATT and SNEGSKA (reference sequence). The CDR3 is 14 residues long. For the CDR3, the DNA is TGCAGTGCTTTTGACAGCCGAGCAAACTATGGCTACACCTTC. Its protein product is CSAFDSRANYGYTF.

This clone was observed a handful of times. Distinct nucleotide sequences in the sample also encode this CDR3. The V gene is TRBV7-9, the J gene TRBJ2-3; TRBD2 might be the D (5 bases). V was pared by 5 bases and J by 8 bases, with 11 bases between. The CDR3 totals 12 residues. Germline values: CDR1 SEHNR, CDR2 FQNEAQ (reference sequence). The CDR3 reads CASSLEGGTQYF. The CDR3 DNA is TGTGCCAGCAGCCTAGAGGGTGGTACGCAGTATTTT.

This clone was picked up many times. This chain joins TRBV5-1 and TRBJ2-1; TRBD1 matches 9 bases. CDR1 is SGHRS, CDR2 YFSETQ, per germline. The junction had 7 bases not matched to a gene; V was cut back by 0 bases and J by 9 bases. This CDR3 is 15 amino acids long. The CDR3, as DNA: TGCGCCAGCAGCTTGGTGGGACAGGGTGACGGTGAGCAGTTCTTC. Its translation: CASSLVGQGDGEQFF.